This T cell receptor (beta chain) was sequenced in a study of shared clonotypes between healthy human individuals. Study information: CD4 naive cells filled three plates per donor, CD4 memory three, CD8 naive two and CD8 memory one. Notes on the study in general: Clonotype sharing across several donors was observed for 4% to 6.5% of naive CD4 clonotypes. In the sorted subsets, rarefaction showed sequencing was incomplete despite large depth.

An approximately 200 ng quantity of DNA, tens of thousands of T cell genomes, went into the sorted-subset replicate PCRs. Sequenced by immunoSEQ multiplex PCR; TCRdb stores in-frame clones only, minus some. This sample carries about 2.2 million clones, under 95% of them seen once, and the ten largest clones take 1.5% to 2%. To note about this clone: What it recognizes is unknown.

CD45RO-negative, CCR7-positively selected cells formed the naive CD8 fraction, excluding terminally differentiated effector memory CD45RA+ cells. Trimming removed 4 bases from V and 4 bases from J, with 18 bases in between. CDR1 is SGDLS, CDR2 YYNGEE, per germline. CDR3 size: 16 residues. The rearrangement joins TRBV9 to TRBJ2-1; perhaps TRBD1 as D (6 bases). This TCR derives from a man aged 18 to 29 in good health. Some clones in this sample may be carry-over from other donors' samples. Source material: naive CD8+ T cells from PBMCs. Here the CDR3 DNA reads TGTGCCAGCAGCCCGCGGACAGTCCAAGTATACAATGAGCAGTTCTTC. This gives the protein CASSPRTVQVYNEQFF.